The 27 T cell receptor beta chains below all came from one sample that was sequenced in a study of T-cell reconstitution after alpha-beta-depleted transplantation in children. Preparation of the TCRbeta library used unique molecular identifiers. MiXCR, run by TCRdb on the PCR reads, gives a single entry per CDR3 protein. The sample lists a few hundred thousand distinct CDR3 sequences, around 20% occurring once. The specimen comprised PBMCs from the stem cell graft donor, sampled from the stem cell graft. These receptors were collected from a human donor who donated a stem cell graft to a child with acute myeloid leukemia.

This clonotype was detected only a few times. V and J are TRBV10-2 and TRBJ2-7; D unclear. Trimming shortened V by 7 bases and J by 6 bases, and 10 bases separated the two germline ends. Germline lookup yields CDR1 WSHSY and CDR2 SAAADI. The CDR3 covers 11 residues. CDR3 in DNA: TGCGCCAGCAAGGATATCTCCGAGCAGTACTTC. Amino acids: CASKDISEQYF.

A few counts support this clonotype. The V gene is TRBV6-5, the J gene TRBJ1-1; D not certain. CDR3 size: 14 residues. The germline CDR1 and CDR2 sequences are MNHEY and SVGAGI. Trimming left V 0 bases short and J 6 bases short, with 11 bases between. The DNA of the CDR3 is TGTGCCAGCAGTTACTCGCCGGCGGGAGCTGAAGCTTTCTTT. This encodes CASSYSPAGAEAFF.

The V gene is TRBV28, the J gene TRBJ2-1; possibly TRBD2 for D (6 bases). Germline V gene sequence: CDR1 MDHEN, CDR2 SYDVKM. Deletions cut 3 bases from V and 6 bases from J, with 15 bases between. CDR3 length: 15 residues. CDR3 region: CASSFSSGPINEQFF. The CDR3 nucleotides are TGTGCCAGCAGTTTTAGTAGCGGACCCATCAATGAGCAGTTCTTC.

This clonotype was seen ten or more times. Sequence at one end of the junction differs from germline and may be a read error. The chain links TRBV4-3 to TRBJ1-2; D not resolved. Per the germline V gene, CDR1 is LGHNA and CDR2 is YSLEER. This CDR3 has 14 residues. This CDR3 reads CASSQELENYGYTF. In DNA form, the CDR3 reads TGTGCCAGCAGCCAAGAGCTGGAGAACTATGGCTACACCTTC.

This clonotype was recorded once. Compared with germline, one end of the junction differs, possibly owing to a read error. The chain employs TRBV4-1 and TRBJ1-1; possibly TRBD1 for D (6 bases). CDR3 length equals 16 residues. Germline lookup yields CDR1 MGHRA and CDR2 YSYEKL. CDR3 DNA: TGCGCCAGCACCCAAGGATTACAGGGTAGGCACACTGAAGCTTTCTTT. It is translated as CASTQGLQGRHTEAFF.

This clonotype was seen a few times. The chain links TRBV28 to TRBJ2-1; 7 nucleotides match TRBD1. The CDR3 covers 15 residues. Germline loops: CDR1 MDHEN, CDR2 SYDVKM. The V gene end was trimmed by 6 bases and the J gene end by 2 bases; junction bases not matched to a gene: 7. The DNA for the CDR3 is TGTGCCAGCAGCATGGACAGGCTAACCTACAATGAGCAGTTCTTC. This codes for CASSMDRLTYNEQFF. The full variable domain, its missing parts supplied by reference TRBV28 and TRBJ2-1, is DVKVTQSSRYLVKRTGEKVFLECVQDMDHENMFWYRQDPGLGLRLIYFSYDVKMKEKGDIPEGYSVSREKKERFSLILESASTNQTSMYLCASSMDRLTYNEQFFGPGTRLTVL.

The J gene is TRBJ2-3, the V gene TRBV6-5; no clear D. Germline V gene lookup returns CDR1 MNHEY and CDR2 SVGAGI. There are 14 residues in the CDR3. V was pared by 2 bases and J by 0 bases, with 6 bases between. The chain's CDR3 is CASSYKRSTDTQYF. CDR3 bases: TGTGCCAGCAGTTACAAGAGAAGCACAGATACGCAGTATTTT.

This clonotype was seen only once. Written as DNA, the CDR3 is TGTGCCAGCTCACCACTTTTCCAAGAGACCCAGTACTTC. This sequence encodes CASSPLFQETQYF. The rearrangement uses TRBV18 and TRBJ2-5; D not resolved. The CDR3 spans 13 residues. The germline V gene has CDR1 KGHSH and CDR2 LQKENI. With 1 base removed from V and 1 base from J, the gap between germline ends came to 4 bases.

This clonotype turned up a few times. This rearrangement joins TRBV4-2 to TRBJ2-5, with 14 bases lining up with TRBD2. The CDR3 totals 19 residues. The ends lost 7 bases at V and 2 bases at J; junction bases unmatched: 15. Germline CDR1 is LGHNA and CDR2 is YNFKEQ. The CDR3 loop is CASTRGLTSGRGSQETQYF. The CDR3 nucleotides are TGTGCCAGCACCCGAGGCCTGACTAGCGGGAGGGGAAGTCAAGAGACCCAGTACTTC.

V gene TRBV7-3 combines with J gene TRBJ2-1; D unresolved. Per the germline V gene, CDR1 is SGHTA and CDR2 is FQGTGA. This CDR3 region has 12 residues. V dropped 4 bases and J dropped 7 bases, with 8 bases sitting between them. Here the CDR3 reads CASSSTENEQFF. In nucleotides, the CDR3 is TGTGCCAGCAGCTCGACCGAAAATGAGCAGTTCTTC.

The sample holds a few counts of this clonotype. The chain joins TRBV7-2 to TRBJ1-3, with TRBD1 matching 8 bases. Germline CDR1 is SGHTA and CDR2 is FQGNSA. This CDR3 region has 14 residues. V trimming: 5 bases; J trimming: 7 bases; junction bases outside the gene matches: 7. The CDR3 loop reads CASSTPGQANTIYF. CDR3 coding DNA: TGTGCCAGCAGCACCCCGGGACAGGCCAACACCATATATTTT.

The chain employs TRBV4-3 and TRBJ2-2; D gene ambiguous. The CDR3 spans 18 residues. Trimming cost V 1 base and J 0 bases, with 15 bases left between them. Germline assignment: CDR1 LGHNA and CDR2 YSLEER. CDR3 residues: CASSQGSRFYANTGELFF. CDR3 coding DNA: TGCGCCAGCAGCCAAGGAAGTCGGTTTTACGCGAACACCGGGGAGCTGTTTTTT.

This clonotype has more than one count but fewer than ten. The chain recombines TRBV29-1 with TRBJ2-5; the D call may be TRBD1 or TRBD2 (6 bases each). CDR1 is SQVTM, CDR2 ANQGSEA, per germline. V lost 5 bases and J 4 bases, leaving 14 bases between the germline ends. CDR3 length: 13 amino acids. The CDR3 coding sequence is TGCAGCGTTTTGCGAGGAGGGGGAGAGACCCAGTACTTC. It specifies CSVLRGGGETQYF.

This clonotype has just a few counts. V and J are TRBV24-1 and TRBJ2-1; maybe TRBD2 (6 bases). Germline V gene data show CDR1 as KGHDR and CDR2 as SFDVKD. Trimming shortened V by 2 bases and J by 6 bases, and 22 bases separated the two germline ends. The CDR3 runs to 18 residues. CDR3 DNA sequence: TGTGCCACCAGTGATTCGCCCGCGACTAGTCTTTGGTCCAATGAGCAGTTCTTC. Protein sequence: CATSDSPATSLWSNEQFF.

The table lists this clonotype with a few counts. Here the CDR3 reads CAASRTGANVLTF. The DNA of the CDR3 is TGTGCCGCCTCTAGGACTGGGGCCAACGTCCTGACTTTC. V gene TRBV28 combines with J gene TRBJ2-6; the D is unclear. CDR3 length: 13 residues. In germline, CDR1 is MDHEN, CDR2 SYDVKM. Trimming cost V 11 bases and J 2 bases, with 10 bases left between them.

This clonotype has just a few counts. This chain uses TRBV12-3 or TRBV12-4 with TRBJ1-2; TRBD1 matches at 8 bases. The CDR3 length is 12 residues. Germline trimming cut 3 bases from V and 6 bases from J; bases unmatched to any gene: 0. CDR3 nucleotide sequence: TGTGCCAGCAGTTTGACAGGGGATGGCTACACCTTC. Translated: CASSLTGDGYTF.

V is TRBV28 and J is TRBJ2-7, with D perhaps TRBD2 (6 bases). This CDR3 is 16 amino acids long. The germline V gene has CDR1 MDHEN and CDR2 SYDVKM. The ends were cut back, 6 bases at V and 3 bases at J, with 21 bases in the middle. The CDR3 reads CASSRKPGTGNYEQYF. The CDR3 DNA follows: TGTGCCAGCAGCCGAAAACCCGGGACTGGAAACTACGAGCAGTACTTC.

The chain has TRBV20-1 and TRBJ2-7; 8 bases map to TRBD2. The CDR3 consists of 13 residues. V shed 4 bases and J 4 bases; nucleotides not matched to a gene: 6. CDR1 is DFQATT, CDR2 SNEGSKA, per germline (reference sequence). CDR3 sequence (DNA): TGCAGTGCTAAGAACAGCGGGAGATACGAGCAGTACTTC. Protein sequence: CSAKNSGRYEQYF.

This clonotype was seen a handful of times. The genes are TRBV20-1 and TRBJ1-1; D is uncertain. The CDR3 consists of 11 residues. CDR1 is DFQATT and CDR2 is SNEGSKA in the germline V gene (reference sequence). The V end lost 1 base, the J end lost 5 bases, and 5 bases lay between the germline ends. CDR3 DNA: TGCAGTGCTAGAGTAGAAACTGAAGCTTTCTTT. Encoded protein: CSARVETEAFF.

This clonotype was detected ten times or more. The chain links TRBV30 to TRBJ2-1; the D gene is possibly TRBD1 (6 bases). The length of the CDR3 is 12 residues. Trimming left V 4 bases short and J 7 bases short, with 11 bases between. Germline assignment: CDR1 GTSNPN and CDR2 SVGIG (reference sequence). CDR3 DNA sequence: TGTGCCTGGACCCCCCAGGGGAATGAGCAGTTCTTC. Translating gives CAWTPQGNEQFF. Full variable domain (remainder filled in from reference TRBV30 and TRBJ2-1): SQTIHQWPATLVQPVGSPLSLECTVEGTSNPNLYWYRQAAGRGLQLLFYSVGIGQISSEVPQNLSASRPQDRQFILSSKKLLLSDSGFYLCAWTPQGNEQFFGPGTRLTVL.

J is TRBJ2-7 and V is TRBV20-1, with 10 bases that match TRBD2. Germline V gene data show CDR1 as DFQATT and CDR2 as SNEGSKA (reference sequence). The V segment lost 3 bases and the J segment 5 bases; nucleotides outside the gene matches: 4. The CDR3 totals 13 residues. CDR3 in DNA: TGCAGTGCTAGGGGTAGCGGGAGGAACGAGCAGTACTTC. Translation: CSARGSGRNEQYF.

This clonotype has only a few counts. This chain joins TRBV6-1 and TRBJ2-1; 7 bases are a match to TRBD1. The CDR3 has 13 residues. V lost 2 bases, J lost 9 bases, and 4 bases stayed unmatched. Per the germline V gene, CDR1 is MNHNS and CDR2 is SASEGT. The DNA for the CDR3 is TGTGCCAGCAGTGAACAGGGGGTGGGTGAGCAGTTCTTC. Its protein is CASSEQGVGEQFF.

This chain links TRBV28 with TRBJ2-6; a possible D gene is TRBD2 (5 bases). The CDR3 loop spans 15 amino acids. V was clipped by 3 bases and J by 2 bases, with 8 bases between them. CDR1 is MDHEN and CDR2 is SYDVKM in the germline V gene. The CDR3 here is CASSFGVTGANVLTF. CDR3 in DNA: TGTGCCAGCAGTTTCGGGGTCACTGGGGCCAACGTCCTGACTTTC.

There are many counts of this clonotype. The chain employs TRBV12-3 or TRBV12-4 and TRBJ2-5; 7 nucleotides agree with TRBD1. V gave up 7 bases and J gave up 1 base; unmatched junction bases: 3. The CDR3 spans 13 residues. The CDR3 nucleotides read TGTGCCAGCAACCGACAGGGCCAAGAGACCCAGTACTTC. It is translated as CASNRQGQETQYF.

This rearrangement joins TRBV5-1 to TRBJ2-1, with 12 bases lining up with TRBD2. Trimming at V came to 4 bases and at J to 2 bases, leaving 4 bases not matched to a gene. Germline V CDR1 and CDR2: SGHRS, YFSETQ. This CDR3 comprises 16 residues. Here the CDR3 DNA reads TGCGCCAGCAGCACTGGACTAGCGGGAACCTACAATGAGCAGTTCTTC. This encodes CASSTGLAGTYNEQFF.

This clonotype was observed many times. The gene calls are TRBV20-1 and TRBJ2-1; maybe TRBD2 (6 bases). Trimming pared 3 bases from V and 0 bases from J, leaving 6 bases between. The V gene's germline CDR1 is DFQATT and CDR2 SNEGSKA (reference sequence). This CDR3 comprises 13 residues. The CDR3: CSASGSSYNEQFF. For the CDR3, the DNA is TGCAGTGCTAGCGGGAGCTCCTACAATGAGCAGTTCTTC.

This clonotype appeared many times. The chain links TRBV6-5 to TRBJ2-7; TRBD2 agrees at 13 bases. Germline V CDR1 and CDR2: MNHEY, SVGAGI. J was trimmed by 3 bases and V by 2 bases; bases with no gene match: 1. The CDR3 covers 15 residues. The CDR3 DNA sequence: TGTGCCAGCAGTTACGGACTAGCGGGAGTCTACGAGCAGTACTTC. This sequence encodes CASSYGLAGVYEQYF.